This T cell receptor beta chain was sequenced during a study of beta chain features in type 1 diabetes. To note about this clone: Its antigen is unknown. The same CDR3 arises from other DNA sequences in this sample as well.

Regarding the study as a whole: Patients with Type 1 diabetes showed moderately but significantly shorter TCRB CDR3s in all four CD4+ subsets. When cDNA is sequenced, cells with high TCR expression could be over-represented. The VDJ junctions of type 1 diabetes patients carried fewer insertions and more deletions.

Germline V lookup: CDR1 SGDLS, CDR2 YYNGEE. The CDR3 loop spans 14 amino acids. With 4 bases clipped from V and 5 bases from J, the junction kept 4 bases outside the gene matches. The entirety of the isolated RNA underwent reverse transcription, so expressed TCRB transcripts were sequenced. Regulatory, naive and central memory T cell samples averaged roughly 3.8 million reads. Assay: immunoSEQ multiplex PCR; the TCRdb copy retains only in-frame clones and omits some. The sample holds about 650,000 clones, approximately 13% seen once. Sequencing was performed on naive CD4+ T cells from blood. The chain joins TRBV9 to TRBJ1-5; 9 positions match TRBD1. The TCR comes from a man in his thirties or forties with type 1 diabetes. The CDR3 DNA is TGTGCCAGCAGCCCCCGACAGGGGGATCAGCCCCAGCATTTT. Protein sequence: CASSPRQGDQPQHF.